The 24 T cell receptor beta chains below all came from one sample that was sequenced in a study of T cell responses to AZD1222 COVID-19 vaccine. Libraries were prepared by immunoSEQ multiplex PCR; TCRdb keeps only in-frame clonotypes and omits some of them. This table has about 120,000 clones, 84% appearing once. The sample in question was peripheral blood, obtained on day 0 of AZD1222 vaccination. The receptor set was obtained from an adult in good health.

The V and J genes are TRBV6-1 and TRBJ2-5, with 9 nucleotides matching TRBD1. CDR3 length equals 16 residues. After removal of 4 bases from V and 4 bases from J, the junction contained 10 bases not matched to a gene. Germline V gene lookup returns CDR1 MNHNS and CDR2 SASEGT. The CDR3 reads CASSGTGTGRRETQYF. DNA of the CDR3: TGTGCCAGCAGTGGAACCGGGACAGGGAGGAGAGAGACCCAGTACTTC.

The rearrangement uses TRBV7-3 and TRBJ2-1, with 8 nucleotides matching TRBD2. The CDR3 runs 16 residues. Germline V CDR1 and CDR2: SGHTA, FQGTGA. The junction had 10 bases not matched to a gene; V was cut back by 2 bases and J by 7 bases. The CDR3 loop reads CASSLGPGLGQNEQFF. The CDR3 DNA reads as TGTGCCAGCAGCTTAGGACCGGGACTAGGCCAAAATGAGCAGTTCTTC. Based on the CDR3 plus reference TRBV7-3 and TRBJ2-1, the full variable domain is GAGVSQTPSNKVTEKGKYVELRCDPISGHTALYWYRQSLGQGPEFLIYFQGTGAADDSGLPNDRFFAVRPEGSVSTLKIQRTERGDSAVYLCASSLGPGLGQNEQFFGPGTRLTVL.

This clone was counted once. The rearrangement links TRBV5-1 to TRBJ1-2; no definite D call. This CDR3 is built from 14 residues. With 4 bases removed from V and 8 bases from J, the gap between germline ends came to 18 bases. Germline values: CDR1 SGHRS, CDR2 YFSETQ. The CDR3 DNA reads as TGCGCCAGCAGCCCTATTGCACACAGTGAAGGCTACACCTTC. Residues: CASSPIAHSEGYTF. The full variable domain, in which reference TRBV5-1 and TRBJ1-2 provide the parts outside the CDR3, is KAGVTQTPRYLIKTRGQQVTLSCSPISGHRSVSWYQQTPGQGLQFLFEYFSETQRNKGNFPGRFSGRQFSNSRSEMNVSTLELGDSALYLCASSPIAHSEGYTFGSGTRLTVV.

The chain joins TRBV11-3 to TRBJ2-7; possible D gene TRBD2, 6 bases. The CDR3 loop spans 15 amino acids. V was cut by 11 bases and J by 2 bases, with 22 bases left in between. Germline V lookup: CDR1 SGHNT, CDR2 YENEEA. CDR3 bases: TGTGCCGGTGCTATAGTCGGGGGTATCGCCTACGAGCAGTACTTC. Translation gives CAGAIVGGIAYEQYF. Looking up the rest from reference TRBV11-3 and TRBJ2-7 gives the full variable domain: EAGVVQSPRYKIIEKKQPVAFWCNPISGHNTLYWYLQNLGQGPELLIRYENEEAVDDSQLPKDRFSAERLKGVDSTLKIQPAELGDSAVYLCAGAIVGGIAYEQYFGPGTRLTVT.

This clone was counted only a few times. The V and J genes are TRBV19 and TRBJ2-2; 8 bases are shared with TRBD1. CDR1 LNHDA and CDR2 SQIVND come from the germline V gene (reference sequence). The CDR3 sequence is 12 residues long. The ends lost 6 bases at V and 6 bases at J; junction bases unmatched: 0. The CDR3 DNA sequence: TGTGCCAGTAGGGACAGGGCCGGGGAGCTGTTTTTT. Amino acids: CASRDRAGELFF.

V usage is TRBV15 and J usage is TRBJ2-3; D may be TRBD2 (5 bases). Germline-derived CDR1 and CDR2 are LNHNV and YYDKDF (reference sequence). The V end lost 5 bases, the J end lost 1 base, and 16 bases lay between the germline ends. The CDR3 consists of 16 residues. The CDR3 region is CATSPAAGRGTDTQYF. Written as DNA, the CDR3 is TGTGCCACCAGCCCAGCTGCGGGTAGGGGCACAGATACGCAGTATTTT.

The rearrangement uses TRBV2 and TRBJ1-2; D ambiguous. Deletions cut 0 bases from V and 3 bases from J, with 8 bases between. CDR3 length: 14 amino acids. Germline-derived CDR1 and CDR2 are SNHLY and FYNNEI. The CDR3: CASSEAGVDYGYTF. Here the CDR3 DNA reads TGTGCCAGCAGTGAAGCCGGGGTGGACTATGGCTACACCTTC. The whole variable domain, remainder taken from reference TRBV2 and TRBJ1-2, is EPEVTQTPSHQVTQMGQEVILRCVPISNHLYFYWYRQILGQKVEFLVSFYNNEISEKSEIFDDQFSVERPDGSNFTLKIRSTKLEDSAMYFCASSEAGVDYGYTFGSGTRLTVV.

The genes are TRBV5-5 and TRBJ2-7; weak D call: TRBD2 (6 bases). CDR1 and CDR2 (germline): SGHKS, YYEKEE (reference sequence). The V gene lost 5 bases and the J gene lost 11 bases, with 20 bases spanning the gap. The CDR3 is made up of 13 amino acids. CDR3 residues: CASSGTASDRKYF. CDR3 bases: TGTGCCAGCAGTGGGACTGCCTCGGACCGAAAGTACTTC.

The rearrangement links TRBV6-1 to TRBJ2-7; 7 bases match TRBD1. Germline CDR1 MNHNS, CDR2 SASEGT. Unmatched junction bases numbered 12, after V lost 2 bases and J lost 2 bases. The CDR3 totals 17 residues. The DNA for the CDR3 is TGTGCCAGCAGTGAATTAAGTTCCGGGACAGCGACCTACGAGCAGTACTTC. This encodes CASSELSSGTATYEQYF.

The V call is TRBV7-2, the J call TRBJ1-1; D is unclear. V was clipped by 5 bases and J by 0 bases, with 16 bases between them. This CDR3 region has 16 residues. Per germline, CDR1 SGHTA and CDR2 FQGNSA. Written as DNA, the CDR3 is TGTGCCAGCAGCCCCCACACCCCCGCAATGAACACTGAAGCTTTCTTT. Its protein is CASSPHTPAMNTEAFF.

This sequence joins TRBV7-9 and TRBJ2-2; possible D gene TRBD1, 5 bases. V lost 1 base and J 7 bases, leaving 13 bases between the germline ends. Germline V CDR1 and CDR2: SEHNR, FQNEAQ (reference sequence). The CDR3 totals 15 residues. DNA of the CDR3: TGTGCCAGCAGCTTAGGTCCCAGGGTCGGCGGGGAGCTGTTTTTT. As protein: CASSLGPRVGGELFF.

The rearrangement joins TRBV2 to TRBJ1-5, with 8 positions matching TRBD1. V was pared by 6 bases and J by 5 bases, with 9 bases of the junction left unmatched. Germline loops: CDR1 SNHLY, CDR2 FYNNEI. The CDR3 extends over 15 amino acids. The CDR3 region is CASREDRAPHQPQHF. DNA of the CDR3: TGTGCCAGCAGAGAGGACAGGGCCCCGCATCAGCCCCAGCATTTT.

V gene TRBV11-1 combines with J gene TRBJ2-7; 9 nucleotides align to TRBD1. V dropped 5 bases and J dropped 1; count of bases not matched to a gene: 6. Germline CDR1 is SGHAT and CDR2 is FQDESV (reference sequence). The length of the CDR3 is 15 residues. The CDR3 coding sequence is TGTGCCAGCAGCCTCTTGACAGGGGGGTCCTACGAGCAGTACTTC. It specifies CASSLLTGGSYEQYF.

This clone came up a few times. Other DNA sequences within the sample encode an identical CDR3. The chain couples TRBV19 to TRBJ1-5, with D hard to call. V shed 3 bases and J shed 4 bases, with 4 bases lying between them. Germline CDR1 is LNHDA and CDR2 is SQIVND (reference sequence). CDR3 length equals 12 residues. The CDR3 sequence: CASSIQNQPQHF. Here the CDR3 DNA reads TGTGCCAGTAGTATCCAAAATCAGCCCCAGCATTTT.

The rearrangement joins TRBV10-3 to TRBJ1-1, with 7 bases aligning to TRBD1. The germline V gene encodes CDR1 ENHRY and CDR2 SYGVKD. The CDR3 consists of 16 residues. V lost 3 bases and J lost 3; bases outside the gene matches: 10. This CDR3 is CAISDRAGGEDTEAFF. CDR3 coding DNA: TGTGCCATCAGTGATAGGGCAGGGGGGGAGGACACTGAAGCTTTCTTT.

This sequence joins TRBV7-9 and TRBJ1-5, with D possibly matching TRBD1 (5 bases). The germline gives CDR1 SEHNR, CDR2 FQNEAQ (reference sequence). V was trimmed by 3 bases and J by 3 bases, leaving 12 bases between them. The CDR3 is 15 residues long. This CDR3 is CASSFSGGNNQPQHF. The CDR3 DNA follows: TGTGCCAGCAGCTTTTCTGGGGGAAACAATCAGCCCCAGCATTTT.

The chain recombines TRBV3-1 (or the pseudogene TRBV3-2) with TRBJ2-3, with 11 bases lining up with TRBD2. The V segment lost 5 bases and the J segment 2 bases; nucleotides outside the gene matches: 9. This CDR3 has 17 amino acids. Looked up from germline, CDR1 is LGHDT and CDR2 is YNNKEL (reference sequence). In DNA, the CDR3 is TGTGCCAGCAGCGAGATTACTAGCGGGAGATTCACAGATACGCAGTATTTT. This translates into CASSEITSGRFTDTQYF.

The V call is TRBV7-8, the J call TRBJ2-7; 9 positions match TRBD1. After removal of 4 bases from V and 0 bases from J, the junction contained 4 bases not matched to a gene. CDR3 size: 15 residues. Germline CDR1 is SGHVS and CDR2 is FQNEAQ. The CDR3 spells CASSSWDRVSYEQYF. CDR3 bases: TGTGCCAGCAGCTCATGGGACAGGGTCTCCTACGAGCAGTACTTC.

The V gene is TRBV5-5, the J gene TRBJ1-5; D perhaps matches TRBD1 (5 bases). This CDR3 is 15 amino acids long. The V end lost 4 bases, the J end lost 0 bases, and 11 bases lay between the germline ends. Germline V lookup: CDR1 SGHKS, CDR2 YYEKEE (reference sequence). This chain's CDR3 is CASSRDFYSNQPQHF. CDR3 DNA sequence: TGTGCCAGCAGCAGGGACTTTTATAGCAATCAGCCCCAGCATTTT. The full variable domain, its missing parts supplied by reference TRBV5-5 and TRBJ1-5, is DAGVTQSPTHLIKTRGQQVTLRCSPISGHKSVSWYQQVLGQGPQFIFQYYEKEERGRGNFPDRFSARQFPNYSSELNVNALLLGDSALYLCASSRDFYSNQPQHFGDGTRLSIL.

The chain employs TRBV24-1 and TRBJ2-3, with TRBD2 matching 11 bases. Germline V gene data show CDR1 as KGHDR and CDR2 as SFDVKD. The V gene end was trimmed by 4 bases and the J gene end by 0 bases; junction bases not matched to a gene: 2. This CDR3 comprises 16 residues. The CDR3 spells CATSDRLAGSTDTQYF. In DNA, the CDR3 is TGTGCCACCAGTGACCGACTAGCGGGGAGCACAGATACGCAGTATTTT.

This sequence joins TRBV7-8 and TRBJ2-2; 9 bases match TRBD1. Germline CDR1 reads SGHVS; CDR2 reads FQNEAQ. V lost 4 bases, J lost 6 bases, and 9 bases stayed unmatched. This CDR3 has 16 residues. CDR3 loop: CASSSRPQGAAGELFF. For the CDR3, the DNA is TGTGCCAGCAGCTCCAGACCACAGGGGGCAGCCGGGGAGCTGTTTTTT.

This clone was recorded only once. The chain recombines TRBV5-1 with TRBJ2-7; perhaps TRBD2 as D (6 bases). The CDR3 covers 15 residues. Per the germline V gene, CDR1 is SGHRS and CDR2 is YFSETQ. The germline V and J ends were trimmed by 1 base and 3 bases, with 14 bases remaining between them. CDR3 residues: CASSLRPSASYEQYF. The CDR3 nucleotides read TGCGCCAGCAGCTTGCGGCCTAGCGCCAGCTACGAGCAGTACTTC.

The rearrangement uses TRBV7-8 and TRBJ1-4; D is possibly TRBD1 (5 bases). Trimming took 6 bases from V and 8 from J, leaving 19 bases between them. CDR3 length equals 15 residues. Germline V gives CDR1 SGHVS, CDR2 FQNEAQ. The CDR3 sequence is CASSERGAAGEKLFF. The DNA for the CDR3 is TGTGCCAGCAGTGAGCGAGGGGCCGCGGGGGAAAAACTGTTTTTT.

This sequence joins TRBV9 and TRBJ2-3; weak D call: TRBD2 (5 bases). The ends were cut back, 3 bases at V and 1 base at J, with 15 bases in the middle. The germline CDR1 and CDR2 sequences are SGDLS and YYNGEE. This CDR3 is built from 16 residues. The CDR3 reads CASSASPARGTDTQYF. CDR3 bases: TGTGCCAGCAGCGCCAGCCCAGCGCGGGGCACAGATACGCAGTATTTT.